These T cell receptor beta chains were read from a single sample in a study of T-cell reconstitution after alpha-beta-depleted transplantation in children. TCRdb reprocessed the PCR reads via MiXCR and lists one record per CDR3 protein. The repertoire holds 780,000 or so distinct CDR3 sequences, with under 20% as singletons. Source: PBMCs, mostly from graft donor cells, taken 360 days after TCRalphabeta/CD19-depleted stem cell transplant. These receptors were collected from a male patient younger than 18 who had a stem cell transplant for acute lymphoblastic leukemia, so the T cells may come from the graft donor. Each CDR3 is given with its conserved first and last residue.

>TRBV7-9|14
CASGRRTLSYEQYF
>TRBV25-1|13
CASSEYAARTQYF
>TRBV6-5|15
CASSYRLDPPDTQYF
>TRBV20-1|15
CSATVGGATTDTQYF
>TRBV5-1|14
CASSPLASYNEQFF
>TRBV6-5|15
CASSSIAGSIYEQFF
>TRBV28|16
CASSFLQGIMNTEAFF
>TRBV14|13
CASSLNGLREQYF
>TRBV5-5|15
CASSLALAGTGELFF
>TRBV7-9|11
CASSADHEQYF
>TRBV6-5|17
CASSSPLTSLIFNEQFF
>TRBV5-1|14
CASSLGGTRTEAFF
>TRBV9|17
CASSGHGTTLLTDTQYF
>TRBV6-2/TRBV6-3|15
CASSYSEIPYNEQFF
>TRBV29-1|16
CSVEDLVEMRGGEQFF
>TRBV27|15
CASRLGAGLSYEQYF
>TRBV20-1|14
CSARDASSYNEQFF
>TRBV24-1|15
CATSDLESTAGELFF
>TRBV29-1|12
CSVGSRGSPQHF
>TRBV2|16
CASSGSRTVANQPQHF
>TRBV6-2/TRBV6-3|13
CASTSVGRDGYTF
>TRBV24-1|13
CATSEGPFSEQYF
>TRBV2|14
CASEPLATRDTQYF